A single TCR beta chain is shown here with its context. Its antigen remains unidentified. PCR used 60 Vbeta primers and 13 Jbeta primers. Sequencing was performed with immunoSEQ multiplex PCR; in TCRdb, only in-frame clones are kept and a portion is missing. The sample holds over 80,000 clones, approximately 80% seen once. These data are taken from a study of cytomegalovirus exposure and HLA in healthy donors. Study observations and caveats: A further, later analysis showed that HLA-associated TCR beta chains (compared with equally common others) were more clonally expanded. Researchers reported that a few CMV-associated chains were confirmed in vitro as CMV antigen-specific. Later analysis placed DRB1 highest and HLA-C lowest in TCR association rates, which differed by HLA locus. The likely explanation for a cluster of highly shared sequence variants was sequencing artifact.

Germline assignment: CDR1 MDHEN and CDR2 SYDVKM. The CDR3 loop spans 16 amino acids. V shed 3 bases and J 4 bases; nucleotides not matched to a gene: 8. Sequencing was done on a sample of PBMCs. This chain uses TRBV28 with TRBJ2-1; 8 bases are a match to TRBD2. This TCR was recovered from a woman aged 40 to 49 in good health and CMV-seronegative. The CDR3 DNA follows: TGTGCCAGCAGTTTTCAGGTAGCGGGAAGGTACAATGAGCAGTTCTTC. Encoded protein: CASSFQVAGRYNEQFF.